Listed below are T cell receptor beta chains from one sample, sequenced in a study of blood T cell repertoires in COVID-19. Only in-frame clones appear in the TCRdb table, and some are missing; sequencing was by immunoSEQ multiplex PCR. The repertoire holds fewer than 350,000 clones, about 87% seen once, with approximately 4% in the top ten. The sample was PBMCs or T cells enriched from blood (not recorded which). These receptor sequences come from a woman aged 30 to 39 with acute COVID-19. The CDR3 runs from the conserved cysteine through the conserved F or W. A D gene is named only where the DNA matches it firmly. Size is stated for part of the rows, as once, few or many counts, or as a class when the clone is expanded.

clone_size	v_call	j_call	d_call	cdr3_aa	cdr3_nt
once	TRBV27	TRBJ2-7	NA	CASSLSSRGRYEQYF	TGTGCCAGCAGTTTATCGTCGCGGGGTAGGTACGAGCAGTACTTC
NA	TRBV18	TRBJ1-4	TRBD1	CASSPGQGISTNEKLFF	TGTGCCAGCTCACCAGGACAGGGGATCTCAACTAATGAAAAACTGTTTTTT
NA	TRBV27	TRBJ1-1	TRBD1	CASGPSTQGTNTEAFF	TGTGCCAGCGGACCTTCTACACAGGGGACGAACACTGAAGCTTTCTTT
NA	TRBV11-2	TRBJ2-7	TRBD2	CASSLLGRAESEQYF	TGTGCCAGCAGCTTACTCGGGAGGGCCGAGAGCGAGCAGTACTTC
once	TRBV6-2/TRBV6-3	TRBJ2-3	TRBD2	CASSYPTWREWTDTQYF	TGTGCCAGCAGTTACCCTACCTGGCGGGAGTGGACAGATACGCAGTATTTT
few	TRBV19	TRBJ2-7	NA	CASSGSISYEQYF	TGTGCCAGCTCCGGGTCCATTTCCTACGAGCAGTACTTC
NA	TRBV25-1	TRBJ1-6	TRBD1	CASSELDRDNSPLHF	TGTGCCAGCAGTGAACTGGACAGGGATAATTCACCCCTCCACTTT
NA	TRBV5-3	TRBJ1-2	NA	CARSVTGVNYGYTF	TGTGCCAGAAGCGTCACAGGAGTTAACTATGGCTACACCTTC
once	TRBV28	TRBJ1-4	TRBD1	CASSFMQGAWKLFF	TGTGCCAGCAGTTTTATGCAGGGGGCATGGAAACTGTTTTTT
NA	TRBV11-2	TRBJ2-2	NA	CASSSEIRVGLTGELFF	TGTGCCAGCAGCTCAGAAATCAGGGTTGGCTTAACCGGGGAGCTGTTTTTT
NA	TRBV3-1/TRBV3-2	TRBJ2-7	NA	CASSQDTTTHEQYF	TGTGCCAGCAGCCAAGATACGACTACACACGAGCAGTACTTC
NA	TRBV7-3	TRBJ1-1	NA	CASSLSQEAEAFF	TGTGCCAGCAGCTTAAGCCAGGAGGCTGAAGCTTTCTTT
NA	TRBV29-1	TRBJ2-7	TRBD2	CSVEDTSGTSFREQYF	TGCAGCGTTGAAGATACTAGCGGGACGTCTTTCCGCGAGCAGTACTTC
NA	TRBV10-2	TRBJ2-1	TRBD2	CASKTIAGAYNEQFF	TGCGCCAGCAAGACAATAGCGGGAGCGTACAATGAGCAGTTCTTC
NA	TRBV5-4	TRBJ1-6	NA	CASSLVGPRGSPLHF	TGTGCCAGCAGCCTGGTAGGGCCTAGGGGTTCACCCCTCCACTTT
NA	TRBV19	TRBJ1-3	NA	CASSDRHNSGNTIYF	TGTGCCAGTAGTGACAGGCACAACTCTGGAAACACCATATATTTT
NA	TRBV6-1	TRBJ1-5	NA	CASSGPRVQGSNQPQHF	TGTGCCAGCAGTGGGCCGAGGGTACAGGGCTCCAATCAGCCCCAGCATTTT
NA	TRBV27	TRBJ2-5	TRBD2	CASSLSKRGTQYF	TGTGCCAGCAGTTTATCGAAGCGGGGGACCCAGTACTTC
NA	TRBV5-1	TRBJ2-1	TRBD1	CASSLDGQDRAVGGQFF	TGCGCCAGCAGCTTGGACGGGCAGGACAGGGCCGTCGGTGGGCAGTTCTTC
NA	TRBV24-1	TRBJ2-2	TRBD1	CATSVTGTTGELFF	TGTGCCACCAGTGTGACAGGGACCACCGGGGAGCTGTTTTTT
NA	TRBV29-1	TRBJ2-7	NA	CSGLKTGDYSYEQYF	TGCAGCGGCTTAAAGACAGGGGACTATTCCTACGAGCAGTACTTC
NA	TRBV28	TRBJ1-1	NA	CARGDLKCETGFKENTEAFF	TGTGCCAGGGGGGACCTGAAGTGTGAGACAGGCTTTAAGGAGAACACTGAAGCTTTCTTT
NA	TRBV7-8	TRBJ2-7	NA	CASSPPHSYEQYF	TGTGCCAGCAGCCCCCCCCACTCCTACGAGCAGTACTTC
once	TRBV19	TRBJ2-2	TRBD2	CASSRLAGGGELFF	TGTGCCAGTAGCCGACTAGCGGGAGGCGGGGAGCTGTTTTTT
NA	TRBV7-2	TRBJ1-2	TRBD1	CASSADRAYNYGYTF	TGTGCCAGCAGCGCGGACAGGGCTTATAACTATGGCTACACCTTC
NA	TRBV2	TRBJ2-7	TRBD1	CASRAGTESYEQYF	TGTGCCAGCAGAGCCGGGACAGAGTCTTACGAGCAGTACTTC
NA	TRBV5-1	TRBJ2-2	TRBD1	CASSLEVTGGLGELFF	TGCGCCAGCAGCTTGGAGGTGACAGGGGGACTCGGGGAGCTGTTTTTT
NA	TRBV7-6	TRBJ1-4	NA	CASSAGGGNEKLFF	TGTGCCAGCAGCGCCGGGGGGGGAAATGAAAAACTGTTTTTT
once	TRBV28	TRBJ1-2	NA	CASSLPSGVDHYGYTF	TGTGCCAGCAGTTTGCCTTCGGGGGTCGACCACTATGGCTACACCTTC
NA	TRBV3-1/TRBV3-2	TRBJ2-5	TRBD2	CASSHTSGRRETQYF	TGTGCCAGCAGCCACACTAGCGGGAGGCGAGAGACCCAGTACTTC
once	TRBV11-1	TRBJ2-3	TRBD1	CASGGQGWSDTQYF	TGTGCCAGCGGGGGACAGGGTTGGTCAGATACGCAGTATTTT
NA	TRBV5-4	TRBJ2-7	TRBD1	CASSLGTETYEQYF	TGTGCCAGCAGCCTCGGGACAGAAACCTACGAGCAGTACTTC
few	TRBV28	TRBJ2-1	NA	CASSLERQSEQFF	TGTGCCAGCAGTTTAGAAAGACAAAGTGAGCAGTTCTTC
NA	TRBV10-3	TRBJ2-3	TRBD2	CAIQPGLAGNWGSTDTQYF	TGTGCCATCCAACCGGGACTAGCGGGAAACTGGGGTAGCACAGATACGCAGTATTTT
NA	TRBV5-1	TRBJ1-4	NA	CASSYRSDPGGNEKLFF	TGCGCCAGCAGCTATCGATCGGACCCGGGAGGCAATGAAAAACTGTTTTTT
NA	TRBV5-4	TRBJ2-7	TRBD2	CASSTSGLAGYEQYF	TGTGCCAGCAGCACCTCGGGACTAGCGGGATACGAGCAGTACTTC
NA	TRBV7-2	TRBJ1-2	TRBD1	CASSPLTGDGYTF	TGTGCCAGCAGCCCGTTGACAGGGGACGGCTACACCTTC
NA	TRBV7-2	TRBJ2-1	NA	CASSRGGGNSYNEQFF	TGTGCCAGCAGCCGGGGCGGCGGGAACTCCTACAATGAGCAGTTCTTC
NA	TRBV18	TRBJ2-1	NA	CASSGAAVTYNEQFF	TGTGCCAGCTCGGGAGCAGCGGTTACCTACAATGAGCAGTTCTTC
NA	TRBV5-1	TRBJ1-4	NA	CASSLEGTPPNEKLFF	TGCGCCAGCAGCTTGGAAGGGACACCCCCTAATGAAAAACTGTTTTTT
NA	TRBV11-2	TRBJ2-1	TRBD2	CASSPREGLREQFF	TGTGCCAGCAGCCCCCGGGAGGGTTTGCGTGAGCAGTTCTTC
once	TRBV7-3	TRBJ2-1	TRBD2	CASSLMGTSGTNNEQFF	TGTGCCAGCAGCTTAATGGGGACTAGCGGGACCAACAATGAGCAGTTCTTC
once	TRBV2	TRBJ2-2	TRBD2	CASSEERLAPANTGELFF	TGTGCCAGCAGTGAAGAACGACTAGCGCCCGCGAACACCGGGGAGCTGTTTTTT
NA	TRBV27	TRBJ1-1	NA	CASSLAGRITEAFF	TGTGCCAGCAGTTTAGCAGGGAGGATCACTGAAGCTTTCTTT
NA	TRBV9	TRBJ1-1	TRBD1	CASSSTGGDPTEAFF	TGTGCCAGCAGCTCAACAGGGGGAGATCCCACTGAAGCTTTCTTT
NA	TRBV28	TRBJ1-4	TRBD1	CASRARTGFVEKLFF	TGTGCCAGCAGGGCGCGGACAGGGTTTGTTGAAAAACTGTTTTTT
NA	TRBV15	TRBJ1-2	NA	CATSRGGVTGDYNYGYTF	TGTGCCACCAGCAGAGGTGGGGTAACAGGAGATTACAACTATGGCTACACCTTC
NA	TRBV28	TRBJ2-7	NA	CASSLSVGHSTYEQYF	TGTGCCAGCAGTTTAAGTGTGGGACACTCCACCTACGAGCAGTACTTC
NA	TRBV28	TRBJ1-2	NA	CASSLSLTQRGYTF	TGTGCCAGCAGTTTATCCCTGACCCAGCGAGGCTACACCTTC
NA	TRBV27	TRBJ1-1	NA	CASSLSVYMNTEAFF	TGTGCCAGCAGTTTATCCGTATACATGAACACTGAAGCTTTCTTT